This TCR beta chain was identified in a study of healthy donors' naive CD4 and CD8 T cells. Germline assignment: CDR1 SQVTM and CDR2 ANQGSEA. The CDR3 consists of 14 residues. Trimming left V 4 bases short and J 4 bases short, with 14 bases between. Sorting defined naive CD4+ as CD4+CD8-CD45RO-CD45RA+ and naive CD8+ as CD8+CD4-CD45RA+CD27bright. The table lists this clonotype with a count of one. Starting from about 0.45 ug of total RNA, TCR libraries were made with linear amplification. TCRdb itself ran the reads through MiXCR, one entry per CDR3 protein. The data contain about 180,000 distinct CDR3 sequences, around three quarters of them singletons.

This clonotype was obtained from a pool of human donors in good health; the sample pools cells from several healthy donors. This chain links TRBV29-1 with TRBJ2-1; perhaps D is TRBD1 or TRBD2 (5 bases each). Sequencing used naive CD4+ and CD8+ T cells sorted from blood, pooled from several donors. CDR3 sequence (DNA): TGCAGCGTTGTTGCCGGGACGCTTTACAATGAGCAGTTCTTC. It translates to CSVVAGTLYNEQFF.